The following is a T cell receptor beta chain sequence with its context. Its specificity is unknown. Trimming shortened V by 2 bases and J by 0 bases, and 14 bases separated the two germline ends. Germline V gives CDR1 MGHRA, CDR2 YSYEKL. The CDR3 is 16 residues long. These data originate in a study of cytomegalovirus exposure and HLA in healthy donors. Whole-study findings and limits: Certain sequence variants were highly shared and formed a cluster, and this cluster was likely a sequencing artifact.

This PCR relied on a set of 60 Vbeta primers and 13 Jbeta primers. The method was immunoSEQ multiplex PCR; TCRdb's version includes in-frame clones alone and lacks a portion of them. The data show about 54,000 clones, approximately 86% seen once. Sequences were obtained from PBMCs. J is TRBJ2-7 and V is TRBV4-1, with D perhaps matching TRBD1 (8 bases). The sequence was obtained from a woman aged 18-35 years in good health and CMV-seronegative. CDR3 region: CASSQPTGGGSYEQYF. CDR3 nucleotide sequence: TGCGCCAGCAGCCAACCTACAGGGGGGGGCTCCTACGAGCAGTACTTC.